Ten or more counts support the clone carrying this T cell receptor beta chain. Its antigen remains unknown. The data are from a study of CD8 T cells in ankylosing spondylitis. The V gene's germline CDR1 is DFQATT and CDR2 SNEGSKA (reference sequence). V shed 5 bases and J 0 bases; nucleotides not matched to a gene: 6. This CDR3 spans 16 amino acids. TCRdb fed the 5' RACE reads into MiXCR, producing one record per CDR3 protein. The sample consists of around 150,000 distinct CDR3 sequences, just under 7.5% of them appearing once. Broader study findings: The study looked at matched synovial fluid samples from ankylosing spondylitis patients. Disease-linked clones were reported to be significantly enriched there. A number of the motif variants had already been described in reactive arthritis synovial fluid and blood. A TCR beta motif of fewer than ten highly homologous variants appeared characteristic of ankylosing spondylitis blood.

The source of this sequence is a female donor with ankylosing spondylitis or in good health (not recorded which). Sequencing input: blood, either unsorted or a sorted T cell fraction (not recorded which). V and J are TRBV20-1 and TRBJ2-3; 12 nucleotides align to TRBD2. CDR3 loop: CSAFLTSGGSTDTQYF. The CDR3 DNA reads TGCAGTGCTTTTTTGACTAGCGGGGGAAGCACAGATACGCAGTATTTT.